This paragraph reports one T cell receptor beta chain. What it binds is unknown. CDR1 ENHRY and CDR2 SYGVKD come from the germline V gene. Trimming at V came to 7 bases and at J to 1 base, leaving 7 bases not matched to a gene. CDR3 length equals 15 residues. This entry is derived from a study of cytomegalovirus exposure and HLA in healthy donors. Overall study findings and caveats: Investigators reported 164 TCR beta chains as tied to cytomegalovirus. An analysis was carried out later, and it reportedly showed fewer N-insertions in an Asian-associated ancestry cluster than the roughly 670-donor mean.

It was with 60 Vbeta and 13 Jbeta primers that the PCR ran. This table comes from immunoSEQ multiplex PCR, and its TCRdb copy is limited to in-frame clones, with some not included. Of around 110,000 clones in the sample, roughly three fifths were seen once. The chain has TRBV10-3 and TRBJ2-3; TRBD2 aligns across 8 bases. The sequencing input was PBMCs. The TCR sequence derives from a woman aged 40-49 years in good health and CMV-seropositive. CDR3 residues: CAITPNSGGTDTQYF. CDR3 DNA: TGTGCCATCACCCCGAATAGCGGGGGCACAGATACGCAGTATTTT.